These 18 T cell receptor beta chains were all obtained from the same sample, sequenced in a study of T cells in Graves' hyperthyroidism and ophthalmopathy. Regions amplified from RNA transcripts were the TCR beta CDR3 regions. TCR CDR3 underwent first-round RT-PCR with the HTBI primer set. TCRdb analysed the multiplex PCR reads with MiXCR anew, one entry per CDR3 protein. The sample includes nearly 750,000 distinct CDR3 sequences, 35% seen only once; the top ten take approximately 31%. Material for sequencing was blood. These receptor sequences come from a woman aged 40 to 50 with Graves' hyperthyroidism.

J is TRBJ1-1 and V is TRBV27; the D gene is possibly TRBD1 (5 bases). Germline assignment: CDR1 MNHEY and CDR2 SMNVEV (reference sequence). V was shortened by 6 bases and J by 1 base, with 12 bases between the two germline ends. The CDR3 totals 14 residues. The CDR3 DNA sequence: TGTGCCAGCAGGCGACAGCGGGGGAACACTGAAGCTTTCTTT. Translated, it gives CASRRQRGNTEAFF.

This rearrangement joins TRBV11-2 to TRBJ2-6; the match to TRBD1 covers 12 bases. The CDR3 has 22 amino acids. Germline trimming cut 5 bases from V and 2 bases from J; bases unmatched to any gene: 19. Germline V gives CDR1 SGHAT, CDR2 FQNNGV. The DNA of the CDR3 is TGTGCCAGCAGCCCGATCATTTTAAGGGGACAGGGGGCTCAGGCTGGGGCCAACGTCCTGACTTTC. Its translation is CASSPIILRGQGAQAGANVLTF.

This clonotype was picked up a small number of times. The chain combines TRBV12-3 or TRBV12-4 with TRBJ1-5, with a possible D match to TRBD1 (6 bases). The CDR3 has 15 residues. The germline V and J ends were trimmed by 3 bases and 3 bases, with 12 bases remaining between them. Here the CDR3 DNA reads TGTGCCAGCAGTTTTGGGACAATTGACAATCAGCCCCAGCATTTT. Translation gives CASSFGTIDNQPQHF.

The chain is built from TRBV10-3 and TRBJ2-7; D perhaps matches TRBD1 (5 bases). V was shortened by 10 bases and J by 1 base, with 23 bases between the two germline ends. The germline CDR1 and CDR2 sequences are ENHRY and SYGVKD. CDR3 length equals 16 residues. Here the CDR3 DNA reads TGTGCCAGCAGCCAAGGAAGGGGCAAAGATTCCTACGAGCAGTACTTC. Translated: CASSQGRGKDSYEQYF.

The DNA for the CDR3 is TGTGCCAGTAGTGCCGACAGGTTTGGCAGTCAGCCCCAGCATTTT. The encoded protein is CASSADRFGSQPQHF. This chain links TRBV19 with TRBJ1-5, with D tentatively TRBD1 (6 bases). Germline V gene data show CDR1 as LNHDA and CDR2 as SQIVND (reference sequence). The CDR3 runs to 15 residues. The V and J ends lost 5 bases and 6 bases respectively, with 17 bases between them.

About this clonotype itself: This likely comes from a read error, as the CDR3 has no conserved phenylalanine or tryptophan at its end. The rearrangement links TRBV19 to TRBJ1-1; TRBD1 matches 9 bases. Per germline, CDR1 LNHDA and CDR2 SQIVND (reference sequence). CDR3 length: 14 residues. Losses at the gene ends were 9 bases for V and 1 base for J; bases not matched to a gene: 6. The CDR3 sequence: CASTMDRGNTEAFL. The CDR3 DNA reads TGTGCCAGCACCATGGACAGGGGGAACACTGAAGCTTTCCTT.

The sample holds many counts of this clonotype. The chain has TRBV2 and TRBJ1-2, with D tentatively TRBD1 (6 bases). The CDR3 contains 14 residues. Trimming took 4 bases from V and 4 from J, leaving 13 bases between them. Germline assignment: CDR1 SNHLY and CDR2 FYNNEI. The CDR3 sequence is CASSVQGPAYGYTF. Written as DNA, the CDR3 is TGTGCCAGCAGTGTCCAGGGGCCCGCCTATGGCTACACCTTC.

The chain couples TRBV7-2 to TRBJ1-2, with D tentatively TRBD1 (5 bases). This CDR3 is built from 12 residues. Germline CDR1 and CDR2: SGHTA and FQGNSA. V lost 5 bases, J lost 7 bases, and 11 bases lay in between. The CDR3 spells CASSGGFVGYTF. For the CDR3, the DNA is TGTGCCAGCAGCGGGGGTTTCGTTGGCTACACCTTC.

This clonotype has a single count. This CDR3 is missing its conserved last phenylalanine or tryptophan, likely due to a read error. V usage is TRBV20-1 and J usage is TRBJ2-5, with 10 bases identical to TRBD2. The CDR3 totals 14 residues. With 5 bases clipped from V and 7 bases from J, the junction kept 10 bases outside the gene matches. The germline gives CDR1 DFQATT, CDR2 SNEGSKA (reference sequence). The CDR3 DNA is TGCAGTGCTGACCGTTCTAGCGGGAGTGGGACCCAGTACTCC. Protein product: CSADRSSGSGTQYS.

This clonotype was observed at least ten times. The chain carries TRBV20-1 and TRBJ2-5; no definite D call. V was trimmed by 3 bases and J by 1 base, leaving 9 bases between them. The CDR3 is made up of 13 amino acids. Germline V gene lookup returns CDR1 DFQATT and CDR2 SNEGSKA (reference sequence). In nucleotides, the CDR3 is TGCAGTGCTAGGAGGCAAACCCAAGAGACCCAGTACTTC. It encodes CSARRQTQETQYF.

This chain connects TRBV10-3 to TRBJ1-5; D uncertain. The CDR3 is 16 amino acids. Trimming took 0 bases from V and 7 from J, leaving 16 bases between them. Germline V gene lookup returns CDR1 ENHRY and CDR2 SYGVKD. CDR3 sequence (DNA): TGTGCCATCAGTGAGTCGGGAGGGAAGGCCACCCAGCCCCAGCATTTT. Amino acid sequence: CAISESGGKATQPQHF.

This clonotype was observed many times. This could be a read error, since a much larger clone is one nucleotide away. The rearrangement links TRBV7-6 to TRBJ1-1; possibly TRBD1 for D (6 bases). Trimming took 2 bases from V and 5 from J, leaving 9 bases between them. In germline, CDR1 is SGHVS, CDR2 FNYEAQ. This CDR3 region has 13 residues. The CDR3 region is CASSLSGETEAFF. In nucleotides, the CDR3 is TGTGCCAGCAGCTTATCAGGGGAAACTGAAGCTTTCTTT.

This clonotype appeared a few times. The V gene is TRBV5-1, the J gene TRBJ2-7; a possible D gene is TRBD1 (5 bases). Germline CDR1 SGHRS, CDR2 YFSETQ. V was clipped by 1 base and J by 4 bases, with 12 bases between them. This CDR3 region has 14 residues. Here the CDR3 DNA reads TGCGCCAGCAGCTTGCGTTCGGACAATTACGAGCAGTACTTC. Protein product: CASSLRSDNYEQYF. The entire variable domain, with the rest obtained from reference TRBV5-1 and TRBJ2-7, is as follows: KAGVTQTPRYLIKTRGQQVTLSCSPISGHRSVSWYQQTPGQGLQFLFEYFSETQRNKGNFPGRFSGRQFSNSRSEMNVSTLELGDSALYLCASSLRSDNYEQYFGPGTRLTVT.

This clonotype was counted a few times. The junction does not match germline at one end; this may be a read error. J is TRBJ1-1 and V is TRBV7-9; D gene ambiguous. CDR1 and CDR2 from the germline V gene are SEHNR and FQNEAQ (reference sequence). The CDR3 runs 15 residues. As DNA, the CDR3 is TGCGCCAGCAGCGCCCGCACGACCAGCCACACTGAAGCTTTCTTT. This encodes CASSARTTSHTEAFF.

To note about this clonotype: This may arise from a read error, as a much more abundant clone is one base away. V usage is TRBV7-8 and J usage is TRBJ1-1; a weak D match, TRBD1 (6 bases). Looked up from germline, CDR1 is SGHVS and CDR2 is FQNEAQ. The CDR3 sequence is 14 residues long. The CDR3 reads CASSSQARDTEALF. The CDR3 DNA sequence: TGTGCCAGCAGCTCACAGGCCCGGGACACTGAAGCTCTCTTT.

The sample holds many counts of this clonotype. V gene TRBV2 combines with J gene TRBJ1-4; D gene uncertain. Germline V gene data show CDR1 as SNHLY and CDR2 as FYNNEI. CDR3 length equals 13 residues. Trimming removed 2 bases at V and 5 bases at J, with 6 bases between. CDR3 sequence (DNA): TGTGCCAGCAGTGAACAAAAGAATGAAAAACTGTTTTTT. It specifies CASSEQKNEKLFF. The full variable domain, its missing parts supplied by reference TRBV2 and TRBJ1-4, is EPEVTQTPSHQVTQMGQEVILRCVPISNHLYFYWYRQILGQKVEFLVSFYNNEISEKSEIFDDQFSVERPDGSNFTLKIRSTKLEDSAMYFCASSEQKNEKLFFGSGTQLSVL.

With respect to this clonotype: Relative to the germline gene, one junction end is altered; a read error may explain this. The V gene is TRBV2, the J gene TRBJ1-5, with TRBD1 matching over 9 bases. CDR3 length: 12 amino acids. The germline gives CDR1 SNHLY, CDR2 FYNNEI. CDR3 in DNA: TGTGCCAGCAGTATACAGGGGGCTCTCCAGCGTTTT. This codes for CASSIQGALQRF.

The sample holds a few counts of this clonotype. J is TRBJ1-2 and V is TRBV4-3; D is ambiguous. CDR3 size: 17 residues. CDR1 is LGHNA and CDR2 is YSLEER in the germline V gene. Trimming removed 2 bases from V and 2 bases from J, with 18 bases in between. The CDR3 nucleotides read TGCGCCAGCAGCCAATTTTCTATTGGGGAGGCGAACTATGGCTACACCTTC. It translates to CASSQFSIGEANYGYTF.